One sample yielded the 20 T cell receptor beta chains listed below, sequenced in a study of tumor-infiltrating lymphocytes in primary liver carcinoma. Blood RNA was derived from unsorted whole blood, and germline DNA was extracted too. TCR beta cDNA came from roughly 0.45 ug total RNA, primed with a constant-region primer. Three-round nested multiplex PCR performed with slightly modified ARM-PCR produced the TCR beta libraries. The first two PCR rounds, approximately 10 cycles each, used TRBV1-TRBV30 forward primers and a C-beta reverse primer. TCRdb re-analysed the multiplex PCR reads in MiXCR, keeping a single row per CDR3 protein. The sample carries 180,000 or so distinct CDR3 sequences, over 50% recorded once. Sequenced: peripheral blood. All receptors come from a man in his forties with primary liver carcinoma and hepatitis B virus infection.

The chain couples TRBV29-1 to TRBJ2-7, with 9 bases matching TRBD2. CDR1 SQVTM and CDR2 ANQGSEA come from the germline V gene. The CDR3 runs 14 residues. V trimming: 4 bases; J trimming: 2 bases; junction bases outside the gene matches: 6. DNA for the CDR3: TGCAGCGTTGTCATTCGCGGGAGGGCCTACGAGCAGTACTTC. Protein sequence: CSVVIRGRAYEQYF.

V and J are TRBV20-1 and TRBJ2-3; TRBD2 aligns across 8 bases. The germline CDR1 and CDR2 sequences are DFQATT and SNEGSKA (reference sequence). The CDR3 spans 16 residues. V gave up 5 bases and J gave up 3 bases; unmatched junction bases: 13. The CDR3 bases are TGCAGTGCTGTATCCGTGGGAAGCGGGGGAACAGATACGCAGTATTTT. Its protein is CSAVSVGSGGTDTQYF.

This chain uses TRBV5-4 with TRBJ2-1; the match to TRBD1 covers 8 bases. This CDR3 spans 16 amino acids. The V segment lost 3 bases and the J segment 10 bases; nucleotides outside the gene matches: 15. Germline assignment: CDR1 SGHNT and CDR2 YYREEE (reference sequence). The CDR3 loop reads CASSSGGWQGAEEQFF. In DNA form, the CDR3 reads TGTGCCAGCAGCTCCGGAGGTTGGCAGGGGGCAGAAGAGCAGTTCTTC.

In regard to this clonotype: An end of the junction does not agree with germline; a read error may underlie this. The chain uses TRBV12-3 or TRBV12-4 and TRBJ2-5, with D perhaps TRBD2 (6 bases). The CDR3 is 15 amino acids. CDR3 DNA sequence: TGTACCAGCAGCACCTACTCCGGGAGCGAAGGGACCCAGTACTTC. It encodes CTSSTYSGSEGTQYF.

Notes on this clonotype: An end of the junction does not agree with germline; a read error may underlie this. The chain uses TRBV11-2 and TRBJ2-5; 8 nucleotides align to TRBD2. The CDR3 extends over 15 amino acids. Germline CDR1 and CDR2: SGHAT and FQNNGV. Here the CDR3 reads CASSDLSGAGEAQYF. DNA of the CDR3: TGTGCCAGCAGCGACCTGTCTGGAGCGGGAGAGGCCCAGTACTTC.

Of note for this clonotype: At one of its ends the junction is not consistent with the germline gene, which may arise from a read error. V and J are TRBV11-2 and TRBJ2-7; 7 positions match TRBD2. CDR1 and CDR2 (germline): SGHAT, FQNNGV. CDR3 length equals 15 residues. This CDR3 reads CVSSFASGWSYEEYF. As DNA, the CDR3 is TGTGTCAGCAGCTTTGCTAGCGGCTGGTCCTACGAGGAGTACTTC.

Details on this clonotype: One base away lies a much larger clone, so this may be a sequencing read error. This chain joins TRBV11-1 and TRBJ1-2; D possibly corresponds to TRBD1 (6 bases). Germline CDR1 and CDR2: SGHAT and FQDESV (reference sequence). This CDR3 has 13 amino acids. CDR3 in DNA: TGTGCCAGCAGCCCAGGACAGAATTACGGCTACGCCTTC. Its protein product is CASSPGQNYGYAF.

Note on this clonotype: The junction and the germline gene differ at one end; a read error may be behind it. The J gene is TRBJ2-2, the V gene TRBV4-1; D is possibly TRBD1 or TRBD2 (5 bases each). CDR3 size: 17 residues. Germline CDR1 and CDR2: MGHRA and YSYEKL. The CDR3 region has the DNA TGCGCCAGCAGCCAACCCTACGGAGCAAACAGGACCGGGGAGCTGCTTTTT. Protein product: CASSQPYGANRTGELLF.

The chain employs TRBV6-6 and TRBJ2-5; perhaps TRBD2 as D (6 bases). V gave up 6 bases and J gave up 3 bases, with 11 bases separating them. The CDR3 covers 13 residues. CDR1 and CDR2 from the germline V gene are MNHNY and SVGAGI (reference sequence). The CDR3 protein is CASRVPSEETQYF. CDR3 sequence (DNA): TGTGCCAGCAGGGTTCCTAGCGAAGAGACCCAGTACTTC.

The chain couples TRBV11-2 to TRBJ2-2; possible D gene TRBD2, 5 bases. V gave up 1 base and J gave up 13 bases, with 19 bases separating them. The CDR3 totals 15 residues. Germline V lookup: CDR1 SGHAT, CDR2 FQNNGV. CDR3 protein: CASSLAWENTGWLFF. The CDR3 DNA reads as TGTGCCAGCAGCTTAGCGTGGGAGAACACCGGGTGGCTGTTTTTT.

In regard to this clonotype: The junction and the germline gene differ at one end; a read error may be behind it. V is TRBV11-1 and J is TRBJ2-1, with D possibly matching TRBD1 (6 bases). This CDR3 has 14 amino acids. Germline CDR1 reads SGHAT; CDR2 reads FQDESV (reference sequence). In DNA form, the CDR3 reads TGTGCCAGCAGCTCCCCGGACCGGGACAATGAACAGTTCTTC. It is translated as CASSSPDRDNEQFF.

Concerning this clonotype: A much larger clone lies a single base off, so this may be a read error. The rearrangement joins TRBV11-3 to TRBJ2-1; 7 positions agree with TRBD2. This CDR3 has 19 residues. Unmatched junction bases numbered 18, after V lost 2 bases and J lost 5 bases. The germline gives CDR1 SGHNT, CDR2 YENEEA. As DNA, the CDR3 is TGTGCCAGCAGCTTAAGTCAGGGTACCTCGGGACTACCAAACAATGAGCAGTTCTTC. The encoded protein is CASSLSQGTSGLPNNEQFF.

On this clonotype itself: This may come from a read error, since a much larger clone is one base off. The chain links TRBV4-1 to TRBJ2-3; 9 nucleotides align to TRBD2. Germline CDR1 and CDR2: MGHRA and YSYEKL. This CDR3 has 17 residues. CDR3 protein: CASSQGALAGRMDMQYF. CDR3 nucleotides: TGCGCCAGCAGCCAAGGAGCCCTAGCGGGACGGATGGATATGCAGTATTTT.

In this sample, this clonotype turned up a few times. The chain links TRBV11-2 to TRBJ2-3; 7 positions match TRBD2. The trim removed 0 bases at V and 0 bases at J, leaving 12 bases unmatched. Germline V gene data show CDR1 as SGHAT and CDR2 as FQNNGV. CDR3 size: 19 residues. CDR3: CASSLDRVLGGGSTDTQYF. The CDR3 nucleotides are TGTGCCAGCAGCTTAGATCGGGTTCTGGGGGGGGGAAGCACAGATACGCAGTATTTT. Based on the CDR3 plus reference TRBV11-2 and TRBJ2-3, the full variable domain is EAGVAQSPRYKIIEKRQSVAFWCNPISGHATLYWYQQILGQGPKLLIQFQNNGVVDDSQLPKDRFSAERLKGVDSTLKIQPAKLEDSAVYLCASSLDRVLGGGSTDTQYFGPGTRLTVL.

This chain joins TRBV30 and TRBJ2-1; D is perhaps TRBD1 or TRBD2 (5 bases each). Germline V gives CDR1 GTSNPN, CDR2 SVGIG (reference sequence). Trimming removed 3 bases at V and 10 bases at J, with 13 bases between. There are 12 residues in the CDR3. CDR3 bases: TGTGCCTGGAGCCCGAGGGGTTGGGAGCAGTTCTTC. This codes for CAWSPRGWEQFF.

Regarding this clonotype: The CDR3 does not close with the conserved phenylalanine or tryptophan, likely indicating a read error. This chain uses TRBV12-3 or TRBV12-4 with TRBJ1-1, with 7 bases identical to TRBD1. V lost 4 bases to trimming and J lost 4 bases; unmatched junction nucleotides: 6. The CDR3 has 14 amino acids. The CDR3 sequence: CASSYYRGTTEAFL. Written as DNA, the CDR3 is TGTGCCAGCAGTTACTACAGGGGTACCACTGAAGCTTTCCTT.

V usage is TRBV29-1 and J usage is TRBJ2-7, with a possible D match to TRBD2 (7 bases). The CDR3 runs to 13 residues. Per the germline V gene, CDR1 is SQVTM and CDR2 is ANQGSEA. V lost 4 bases and J 1 base, leaving 11 bases between the germline ends. CDR3: CSVVGGASYEQYF. The CDR3 DNA follows: TGCAGCGTTGTAGGGGGGGCTTCCTACGAGCAGTACTTC.

This chain links TRBV11-2 with TRBJ1-1; D unresolved. V was cut by 1 base and J by 1 base, with 7 bases left in between. The CDR3 covers 14 residues. Germline loops: CDR1 SGHAT, CDR2 FQNNGV. CDR3: CASSLVRGNTEAFF. Written as DNA, the CDR3 is TGTGCCAGCAGCTTAGTGCGGGGGAACACTGAAGCTTTCTTT.

A few counts support this clonotype. The chain recombines TRBV6-5 with TRBJ2-1; 7 nucleotides agree with TRBD2. With V trimmed by 4 bases and J by 7 bases, 19 bases remained unmatched. CDR1 is MNHEY, CDR2 SVGAGI, per germline. CDR3 size: 18 residues. In DNA, the CDR3 is TGTGCCAGCAGTTCACCCACCCCCGGGACTATGTACTATAATGAGCAGTTCTTC. Translation: CASSSPTPGTMYYNEQFF.

This clonotype was recorded at least ten times. V gene TRBV29-1 combines with J gene TRBJ2-5; 7 nucleotides agree with TRBD1. CDR1 SQVTM and CDR2 ANQGSEA come from the germline V gene. This CDR3 comprises 14 residues. With V trimmed by 6 bases and J by 5 bases, 12 bases remained unmatched. The CDR3 loop is CSVAGQELRETQYF. As DNA, the CDR3 is TGCAGCGTCGCAGGACAGGAACTCAGGGAGACCCAGTACTTC.